This T cell receptor (beta chain) was identified in a study of control samples from healthy donors and cancer patients. Sequencing used immunoSEQ multiplex PCR; TCRdb keeps in-frame clones, though not all of them. The sample holds about 230,000 clones, over 75% seen once. This TCR was sampled from a woman aged 55-69 years with lung cancer. The specimen was PBMCs.

CDR3: CASSLGTAPNYGYTF. Here the CDR3 DNA reads TGCGCCAGCAGCTTAGGGACAGCGCCTAACTATGGCTACACCTTC. V gene TRBV5-1 combines with J gene TRBJ1-2, with 7 positions matching TRBD1. The V gene end was trimmed by 2 bases and the J gene end by 0 bases; junction bases not matched to a gene: 4. The CDR3 sequence is 15 residues long. The germline V gene encodes CDR1 SGHRS and CDR2 YFSETQ.